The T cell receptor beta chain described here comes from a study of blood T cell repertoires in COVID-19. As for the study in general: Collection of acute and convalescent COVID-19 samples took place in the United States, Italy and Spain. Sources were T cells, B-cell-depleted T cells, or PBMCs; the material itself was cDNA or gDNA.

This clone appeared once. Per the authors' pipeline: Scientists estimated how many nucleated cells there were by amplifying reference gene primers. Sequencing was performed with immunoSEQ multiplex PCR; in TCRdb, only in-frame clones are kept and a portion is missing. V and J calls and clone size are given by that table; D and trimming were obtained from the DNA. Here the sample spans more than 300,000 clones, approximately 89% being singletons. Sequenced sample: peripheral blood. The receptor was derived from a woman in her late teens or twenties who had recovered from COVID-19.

The CDR3 sequence: CASSQDPTSRNIQYF. The CDR3 DNA reads as TGCGCCAGCAGCCAAGACCCGACTAGCAGAAACATTCAGTACTTC. This chain links TRBV4-1 with TRBJ2-4, with TRBD2 matching 7 bases. Trimming cost V 0 bases and J 6 bases; bases outside gene matches: 5. The germline V gene encodes CDR1 MGHRA and CDR2 YSYEKL. The CDR3 contains 15 residues.